Below are 21 T cell receptor beta chains sequenced from a single sample in a study of OX40 agonist ivuxolimab in advanced cancers. Measured with immunoSEQ multiplex PCR; TCRdb has only the in-frame clones, and not every one. The sample includes tens of thousands of clones, approximately 90% of them seen just once. This sample comprised CD4+ or CD8+ T cells sorted from blood, obtained in a trial of the OX40 agonist ivuxolimab. These receptors were obtained from an adult with an advanced solid tumor such as melanoma, head and neck, liver or kidney cancer.

The chain is built from TRBV10-3 and TRBJ2-7; 10 bases match TRBD1. V lost 6 bases, J lost 6 bases, and 8 bases stayed unmatched. CDR1 is ENHRY, CDR2 SYGVKD, per germline. The CDR3 covers 14 residues. The CDR3 region is CAISAQGQGSEQYF. The CDR3 region has the DNA TGTGCCATCAGCGCCCAGGGACAGGGGAGCGAGCAGTACTTC.

This chain links TRBV18 with TRBJ2-5; D is unclear. Germline V gene lookup returns CDR1 KGHSH and CDR2 LQKENI. The CDR3 loop spans 13 amino acids. Trimming stripped 4 bases from V and 4 bases from J, with 10 bases between. The CDR3: CASSRVSPETQYF. The CDR3 DNA sequence: TGTGCCAGCTCACGAGTCAGTCCAGAGACCCAGTACTTC.

Points on this clone: The germline gene is not matched at one end of the junction; a read error may be the cause. The chain has TRBV6-6 and TRBJ1-2; D remains unclear. This CDR3 is built from 13 residues. Germline V gene lookup returns CDR1 MNHNY and CDR2 SVGAGI (reference sequence). This CDR3 reads CASIQREGLSSHF. CDR3 DNA sequence: TGTGCCAGCATCCAGAGGGAGGGCCTGAGTTCTCACTTC.

The chain employs TRBV7-9 and TRBJ2-7, with 8 nucleotides matching TRBD1. This CDR3 is built from 16 residues. Germline V gene lookup returns CDR1 SEHNR and CDR2 FQNEAQ (reference sequence). J gave up 3 bases and V 1 base, and 8 bases lay outside the gene matches. The CDR3 protein is CASSLVFGQGHYEQYF. The CDR3, as DNA: TGTGCCAGCAGCTTAGTGTTTGGACAGGGACACTACGAGCAGTACTTC.

The chain uses TRBV6-5 and TRBJ1-1, with a tentative D call TRBD1 (5 bases). Trimming removed 2 bases from V and 3 bases from J, with 10 bases in between. The CDR3 extends over 14 amino acids. CDR1 and CDR2 (germline): MNHEY, SVGAGI. The CDR3 region has the DNA TGTGCCAGCAGTTACCTCAACAGGCACACTGAAGCTTTCTTT. Translated: CASSYLNRHTEAFF.

This chain joins TRBV27 and TRBJ2-1; D could derive from TRBD1 or TRBD2 (5 bases each). The germline CDR1 and CDR2 sequences are MNHEY and SMNVEV (reference sequence). The CDR3 covers 11 residues. Deletions cut 8 bases from V and 6 bases from J, with 8 bases between. For the CDR3, the DNA is TGTGCCAGCTGGGACCGCAATGAGCAGTTCTTC. Translated: CASWDRNEQFF.

The chain recombines TRBV7-2 with TRBJ2-7, with 10 bases identical to TRBD2. The CDR3 has 14 residues. The ends lost 8 bases at V and 5 bases at J; junction bases unmatched: 9. CDR1 is SGHTA and CDR2 is FQGNSA in the germline V gene. CDR3 sequence reads: CASAMGLAGDEQYF. DNA of the CDR3: TGTGCCAGCGCTATGGGTCTAGCGGGGGACGAGCAGTACTTC.

The V and J genes are TRBV5-1 and TRBJ1-3; D remains unclear. Per the germline V gene, CDR1 is SGHRS and CDR2 is YFSETQ. V was trimmed by 4 bases and J by 14 bases, leaving 13 bases between them. The CDR3 length is 11 residues. CDR3 nucleotide sequence: TGCGCCAGCAGCGCAGACCGCGCCCTATATTTT. It yields the protein CASSADRALYF.

The chain has TRBV19 and TRBJ2-7, with D possibly TRBD2 on 6 matching bases. Germline CDR1 and CDR2: LNHDA and SQIVND (reference sequence). The CDR3 extends over 15 amino acids. Trimming left V 5 bases short and J 0 bases short, with 14 bases between. The CDR3 bases are TGTGCCAGTAGTTACCGGGACTCACACTCCTACGAGCAGTACTTC. This encodes CASSYRDSHSYEQYF.

This clone was recorded once. An end of the junction does not agree with germline; a read error may underlie this. The chain has TRBV10-3 and TRBJ2-7; unclear D gene. CDR3 size: 11 residues. The germline CDR1 and CDR2 sequences are ENHRY and SYGVKD. As DNA, the CDR3 is TGTGCCATCGGTGAGACCTACGAGCAGTACTTC. It specifies CAIGETYEQYF.

This clone occurred once. The chain couples TRBV21-1 to TRBJ2-1; TRBD1, as called in the table, went unchecked against the DNA. TRBV21-1 is a pseudogene. This CDR3 comprises 20 residues. This CDR3 is CASSKGLQGRIAAGFDEQFF. CDR3 sequence (DNA): TGTGCCAGCAGCAAAGGGCTACAGGGTAGAATTGCGGCCGGGTTCGATGAGCAGTTCTTC.

The chain couples TRBV20-1 to TRBJ2-7; no reliable D call. The V gene lost 5 bases and the J gene lost 3 bases, with 8 bases spanning the gap. The CDR3 totals 11 residues. The germline V gene has CDR1 DFQATT and CDR2 SNEGSKA (reference sequence). The CDR3 loop is CSAPNHYEQYF. The CDR3 DNA sequence: TGCAGTGCTCCCAATCACTACGAGCAGTACTTC.

The chain carries TRBV10-3 and TRBJ2-6, with 9 positions matching TRBD1. CDR1 and CDR2 (germline): ENHRY, SYGVKD. Losses at the gene ends were 5 bases for V and 1 base for J; bases not matched to a gene: 3. There are 16 residues in the CDR3. The CDR3 sequence is CAISLQGASGANVLTF. In DNA form, the CDR3 reads TGTGCCATCAGTCTACAGGGGGCGTCTGGGGCCAACGTCCTGACTTTC.

The V and J genes are TRBV9 and TRBJ2-1; D not resolved. The CDR3 sequence is 15 residues long. V was cut by 2 bases and J by 0 bases, with 9 bases left in between. The germline CDR1 and CDR2 sequences are SGDLS and YYNGEE. In DNA, the CDR3 is TGTGCCAGCAGCGTCAGCCCCAGCTCCTACAATGAGCAGTTCTTC. Protein: CASSVSPSSYNEQFF.

The rearrangement joins TRBV6-1 to TRBJ1-5, with a weak D call TRBD1 (5 bases). Germline lookup yields CDR1 MNHNS and CDR2 SASEGT. The CDR3 totals 17 residues. Trimming shortened V by 8 bases and J by 5 bases, and 25 bases separated the two germline ends. In nucleotides, the CDR3 is TGTGCCAGCGGGGAAGTGATTTCGGCCAGGGCGGATCAGCCCCAGCATTTT. It is translated as CASGEVISARADQPQHF.

The gene calls are TRBV7-2 and TRBJ2-3, with D possibly being TRBD2 (5 bases). The V gene lost 1 base and the J gene lost 2 bases, with 7 bases spanning the gap. The CDR3 totals 14 residues. Germline CDR1 is SGHTA and CDR2 is FQGNSA. The CDR3 loop is CASSLVGLTDTQYF. CDR3 DNA sequence: TGTGCCAGCAGCTTAGTCGGACTCACAGATACGCAGTATTTT.

The V and J genes are TRBV18 and TRBJ1-1, with TRBD1 matching 9 bases. The germline CDR1 and CDR2 sequences are KGHSH and LQKENI. CDR3 size: 13 residues. The V segment lost 5 bases and the J segment 8 bases; nucleotides outside the gene matches: 6. The CDR3 sequence: CASSIGQGSEAFF. The DNA for the CDR3 is TGTGCCAGCTCAATTGGACAGGGGTCGGAAGCTTTCTTT. Variable domain in full (rest from reference TRBV18 and TRBJ1-1): NAGVMQNPRHLVRRRGQEARLRCSPMKGHSHVYWYRQLPEEGLKFMVYLQKENIIDESGMPKERFSAEFPKEGPSILRIQQVVRGDSAAYFCASSIGQGSEAFFGQGTRLTVV.

This clone came up a few times. J is TRBJ2-3 and V is TRBV2; TRBD1 agrees at 7 bases. V gave up 4 bases and J gave up 14 bases; unmatched junction bases: 9. Germline CDR1 and CDR2: SNHLY and FYNNEI. CDR3 length: 12 amino acids. CDR3 sequence: CASSGETGRRYF. CDR3 bases: TGTGCCAGCAGTGGGGAGACAGGGCGGCGGTATTTT. Full variable domain (missing parts from reference TRBV2 and TRBJ2-3): EPEVTQTPSHQVTQMGQEVILRCVPISNHLYFYWYRQILGQKVEFLVSFYNNEISEKSEIFDDQFSVERPDGSNFTLKIRSTKLEDSAMYFCASSGETGRRYFGPGTRLTVL.

The chain carries TRBV7-9 and TRBJ2-1; the match to TRBD2 covers 10 bases. V was pared by 3 bases and J by 4 bases, with 9 bases of the junction left unmatched. This CDR3 comprises 17 residues. Germline CDR1 and CDR2: SEHNR and FQNEAQ (reference sequence). The CDR3 region has the DNA TGTGCCAGCAGCTTTAGAGCCGGGACTAGCGAGTACAATGAGCAGTTCTTC. Translating it yields CASSFRAGTSEYNEQFF.

V is TRBV5-1 and J is TRBJ1-2; D not certain. The germline V gene encodes CDR1 SGHRS and CDR2 YFSETQ. The CDR3 is 14 amino acids. Trimming stripped 4 bases from V and 0 bases from J, with 10 bases between. In DNA form, the CDR3 reads TGCGCCAGCAGCCCCACTTCAACTAACTATGGCTACACCTTC. This codes for CASSPTSTNYGYTF.

V usage is TRBV4-2 and J usage is TRBJ1-4, with 7 bases matching TRBD1. CDR3 length equals 14 residues. Germline V lookup: CDR1 LGHNA, CDR2 YNFKEQ. Germline trimming cut 1 base from V and 7 bases from J; bases unmatched to any gene: 3. The CDR3 DNA is TGTGCCAGCAGCCAAGGGGGACAGATTGAAAAACTGTTTTTT. This gives the protein CASSQGGQIEKLFF.